This T cell receptor beta chain is from a study of tumor-infiltrating lymphocytes in localized non-small cell lung cancer. Repertoires were generated with immunoSEQ multiplex PCR, while TCRdb's copy carries only in-frame clones and drops some. This sample carries over 10,000 clones, 78% of them seen once, and the ten largest clones take 4% to 5%. Per the germline V gene, CDR1 is LGHNA and CDR2 is YNFKEQ. CDR3 size: 14 residues. V shed 5 bases and J shed 1 base, with 11 bases lying between them. Sequenced sample: lung tumor tissue. The chain joins TRBV4-2 to TRBJ1-1; D uncertain. The sequence derives from a human donor with non-small cell lung cancer. DNA for the CDR3: TGTGCCAGCAGCAGTACAGAACCGAACACTGAAGCTTTCTTT. This sequence encodes CASSSTEPNTEAFF.